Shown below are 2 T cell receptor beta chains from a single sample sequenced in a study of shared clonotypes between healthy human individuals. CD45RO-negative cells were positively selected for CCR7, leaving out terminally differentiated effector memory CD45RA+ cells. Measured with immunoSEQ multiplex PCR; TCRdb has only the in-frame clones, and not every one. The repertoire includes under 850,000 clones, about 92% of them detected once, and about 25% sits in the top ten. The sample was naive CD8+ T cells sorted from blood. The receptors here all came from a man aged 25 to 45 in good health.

The DNA of the CDR3 is TGTGCCAGCAGCGTGGGACTAGCGGGAGGGCCTTGGGATAATGAGCAGTTCTTC. Protein: CASSVGLAGGPWDNEQFF. The chain has TRBV9 and TRBJ2-1, with 16 nucleotides matching TRBD2. The trim removed 2 bases at V and 7 bases at J, leaving 9 bases unmatched. Looked up from germline, CDR1 is SGDLS and CDR2 is YYNGEE. This CDR3 has 18 residues.

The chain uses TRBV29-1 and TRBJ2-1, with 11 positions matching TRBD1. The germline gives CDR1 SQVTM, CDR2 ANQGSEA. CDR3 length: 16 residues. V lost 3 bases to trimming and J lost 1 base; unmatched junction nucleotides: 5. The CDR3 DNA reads TGCAGCGTTGAGGCCGGGACAGGGGGGTCCTACAATGAGCAGTTCTTC. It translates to CSVEAGTGGSYNEQFF.